This is a list of T cell receptor beta chains from one sample in a study of blood T cell repertoires in COVID-19. Some clones are missing from TCRdb's copy, which holds only in-frame ones; the method was immunoSEQ multiplex PCR. The table has fewer than 200,000 clones, around 83% seen once. Sequenced sample: peripheral blood. The source is a woman in her 70s with COVID-19, enrolled during active disease. The CDR3 runs from the conserved cysteine through the conserved F or W. A D gene is named only where the DNA matches it firmly. The size field is filled for only some rows; it gives once, few, many or a size class.

CDR3nt,CDR3aa,j_gene,d_gene,abundance,v_gene
TGTGCCAGTAGTCCAGGAGGGTTAGCGGGAGTCTCGCGTAGGCTGTACTTC,CASSPGGLAGVSRRLYF,TRBJ2-7,TRBD2,.,TRBV19
TGTGCCAGCAGTCCCGACAGGCCCTTAATACTGAACACTGAAGCTTTCTTT,CASSPDRPLILNTEAFF,TRBJ1-1,.,.,TRBV6-6
TGTGCCAGCAGTTTAAAGCAGAACACTGAAGCTTTCTTT,CASSLKQNTEAFF,TRBJ1-1,.,.,TRBV27
TGCGCCAGCAGCTTGGCCGGGCAGGGCCTAGGGGGCTACACCTTC,CASSLAGQGLGGYTF,TRBJ1-2,.,.,TRBV5-1
TGCGCCAGCAGCAATGGACAGACACTTAGCACAGATACGCAGTATTTT,CASSNGQTLSTDTQYF,TRBJ2-3,.,.,TRBV5-1
TGTGCCAGCAGCCTTATCGGTTCACCCCTCCACTTT,CASSLIGSPLHF,TRBJ1-6,.,.,TRBV7-9
TGTGCCAGCAAGGGAGGTTATTGGGGTGAAAAACTGTTTTTT,CASKGGYWGEKLFF,TRBJ1-4,.,.,TRBV28
TGTGCCAGCAGCTTATGGACAGGGGCTGGAAACACCATATATTTT,CASSLWTGAGNTIYF,TRBJ1-3,TRBD1,.,TRBV7-2
TGTGCCAGCAGATCGAGGGAGTTTGGTCTCTACGAGCAGTACTTC,CASRSREFGLYEQYF,TRBJ2-7,.,few,TRBV6-6
TGTGCCAGTAGTACCTTAGCGGGGTACGAGCAGTACTTC,CASSTLAGYEQYF,TRBJ2-7,TRBD2,once,TRBV19
TGCGCCAGCAGCGGAGGGACTAGCGGGGGACGGTACGAGCAGTACTTC,CASSGGTSGGRYEQYF,TRBJ2-7,TRBD2,.,TRBV5-1
TGCGCCAGCAGTGGCGGAGGGGGGGGGTACAATGAGCAGTTCTTC,CASSGGGGGYNEQFF,TRBJ2-1,.,.,TRBV10-1
TGCGCCAGCAGCCCGCGGGGGGACTTATTCTCCTACGAGCAGTACTTC,CASSPRGDLFSYEQYF,TRBJ2-7,TRBD2,.,TRBV5-1
TGCGCCAGCAGCTGGTCGTTGGGCGGGGCCAACGTCCTGACTTTC,CASSWSLGGANVLTF,TRBJ2-6,.,.,TRBV5-1
TGTGCCAGCAGCCTGATACAGGGAATTCAGTACTTC,CASSLIQGIQYF,TRBJ2-4,.,.,TRBV14
TGCGCCAGCAGCTTCGGAACTAGCGGGAGTGGAACCGGGGAGCTGTTTTTT,CASSFGTSGSGTGELFF,TRBJ2-2,TRBD2,.,TRBV5-1
TGTGCCAGCAGTCTCGGGACTAGCGGGAGGGATGAGCAGTTCTTC,CASSLGTSGRDEQFF,TRBJ2-1,TRBD2,.,TRBV6-5
TGTGCCAGCAGCATTTCTGGGAGGGAAAGAGCCGGGGAGCTGTTTTTT,CASSISGRERAGELFF,TRBJ2-2,TRBD2,.,TRBV7-9
TGTGCCAGCAGCCAAGGACAGCTGAACACTGAAGCTTTCTTT,CASSQGQLNTEAFF,TRBJ1-1,.,once,TRBV3-1/TRBV3-2
TGTGCCAGCAGCCGTGGACAGATCTCTGGAAACACCATATATTTT,CASSRGQISGNTIYF,TRBJ1-3,.,.,TRBV14
TGTGCCAGCAGCGTACAAGCGACTAGCACAGATACGCAGTATTTT,CASSVQATSTDTQYF,TRBJ2-3,.,.,TRBV9
TGTGCCACCAGCAGAGGTGGGACACACGGCTCCTACGAGCAGTACTTC,CATSRGGTHGSYEQYF,TRBJ2-7,.,.,TRBV15
TGTGCCAGCAGTGGGCAGGGCTCTGGAAACACCATATATTTT,CASSGQGSGNTIYF,TRBJ1-3,.,.,TRBV28
TGTGCCAGTAGTATAGATTCGACAGGGGCTGGGGCCAACGTCCTGACTTTC,CASSIDSTGAGANVLTF,TRBJ2-6,TRBD1,few,TRBV19
TGCGCCAGCTGTGATACATATATCCGTAAGCAGTTCTTC,CASCDTYIRKQFF,TRBJ2-1,.,once,TRBV5-1
TGTGCCAGCAGCCCGGGACAGGGGGGGAGCTCCTACGAGCAGTACTTC,CASSPGQGGSSYEQYF,TRBJ2-7,TRBD1,.,TRBV7-2
TGTGCTAGTGCTAATACGGGACAAGAAAACATTCAGTACTTC,CASANTGQENIQYF,TRBJ2-4,.,many,TRBV12-5
TGTGCCAGCAGTGAGACAGGGATTGGAAACACCATATATTTT,CASSETGIGNTIYF,TRBJ1-3,TRBD1,.,TRBV28
TGTGCCAGCAGCGAAGGACAGTTCAACACTGAAGCTTTCTTT,CASSEGQFNTEAFF,TRBJ1-1,.,.,TRBV7-2
TGTGCCAGCAGCCGGAGCCGGGACTCATACAATGAGCAGTTCTTC,CASSRSRDSYNEQFF,TRBJ2-1,.,many,TRBV7-6
TGCGCCAGCAGCTACCAGGGACAGGGGAACACCGGGGAGCTGTTTTTT,CASSYQGQGNTGELFF,TRBJ2-2,TRBD1,.,TRBV5-1
TGTGCCAGTAGTCTCTGGACAGGGGACACTGAAGCTTTCTTT,CASSLWTGDTEAFF,TRBJ1-1,TRBD1,.,TRBV19
TGTGCCAGCTCACCTCTAAGTCTCGCCACTGAAGCTTTCTTT,CASSPLSLATEAFF,TRBJ1-1,.,.,TRBV18
TGTGCCAGCTCACCAGTCAGTCTCCCCTCTGGGGCCAACGTCCTGACTTTC,CASSPVSLPSGANVLTF,TRBJ2-6,.,once,TRBV18
TGTGCCAGCAGCTTAGGGGTCACCGTCTGGGGAGAGACCCAGTACTTC,CASSLGVTVWGETQYF,TRBJ2-5,.,.,TRBV5-4
TGTGCCAGCAGCCAGCGGGTCGATACGCAGTATTTT,CASSQRVDTQYF,TRBJ2-3,.,.,TRBV7-8